This T cell receptor (beta chain) was found in a study of T cell responses to AZD1222 COVID-19 vaccine. Sequencing used immunoSEQ multiplex PCR; TCRdb keeps in-frame clones, though not all of them. Of about 110,000 clones listed, approximately 90% are singletons. Study-wide results and limits: Reports indicate that nearly half of spike-specific TCRs are directed at unmutated variant regions. An increase in Spike-specific TCR breadth and depth was observed after two AZD1222 doses.

Worth noting for this clone: Antigen unknown.

The CDR3 is 17 residues long. Germline values: CDR1 LNHDA, CDR2 SQIVND (reference sequence). V shed 11 bases, J shed 2 bases, and the junction held 14 bases outside the gene matches. Here the sequenced sample was peripheral blood, taken on day 0 of AZD1222 vaccination. V usage is TRBV19 and J usage is TRBJ2-2, with 10 nucleotides matching TRBD1. The source is an adult in good health. This CDR3 reads CAAQGGTGALNTGELFF. Here the CDR3 DNA reads TGTGCCGCTCAAGGAGGGACAGGGGCCCTCAACACCGGGGAGCTGTTTTTT.